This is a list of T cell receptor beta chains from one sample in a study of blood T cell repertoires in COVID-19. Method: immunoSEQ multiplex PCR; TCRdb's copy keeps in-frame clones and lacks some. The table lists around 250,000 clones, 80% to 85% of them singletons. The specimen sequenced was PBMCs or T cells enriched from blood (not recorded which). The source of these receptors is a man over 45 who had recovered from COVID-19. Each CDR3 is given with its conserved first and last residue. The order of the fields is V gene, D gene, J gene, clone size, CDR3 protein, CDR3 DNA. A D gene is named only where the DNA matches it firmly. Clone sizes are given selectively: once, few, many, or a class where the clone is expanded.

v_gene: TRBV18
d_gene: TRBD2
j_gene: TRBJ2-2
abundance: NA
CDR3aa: CASSRLAGGTGELFF
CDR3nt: TGTGCCAGCTCCCGACTAGCGGGAGGAACCGGGGAGCTGTTTTTT

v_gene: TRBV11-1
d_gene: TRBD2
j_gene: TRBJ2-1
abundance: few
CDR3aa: CASSLAGGSTSGKFNEQFF
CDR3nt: TGTGCCAGCAGCTTAGCAGGGGGCTCTACTAGCGGGAAATTCAATGAGCAGTTCTTC

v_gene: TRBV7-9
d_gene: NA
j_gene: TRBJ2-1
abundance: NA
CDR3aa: CASSPQGAYHEQFF
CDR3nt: TGTGCCAGCAGCCCCCAAGGAGCCTACCATGAGCAGTTCTTC

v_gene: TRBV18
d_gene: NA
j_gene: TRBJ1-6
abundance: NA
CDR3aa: CASSLTGSSYNSPLHF
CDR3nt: TGTGCCAGCTCACTCACAGGGAGCTCCTATAATTCACCCCTCCACTTT

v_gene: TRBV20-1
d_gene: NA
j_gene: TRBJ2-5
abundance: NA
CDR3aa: CSASWARAIQETQYF
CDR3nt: TGCAGTGCTAGTTGGGCCAGGGCCATCCAAGAGACCCAGTACTTC

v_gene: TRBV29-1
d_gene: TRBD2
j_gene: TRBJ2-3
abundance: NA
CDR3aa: CSVFGLAGEPTQYF
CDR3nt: TGCAGCGTCTTTGGACTAGCGGGGGAACCAACGCAGTATTTT

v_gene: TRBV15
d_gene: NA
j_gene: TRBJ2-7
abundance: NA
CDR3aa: CATSSGTFAYEQYF
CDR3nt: TGTGCCACCAGCTCCGGGACATTTGCGTACGAGCAGTACTTC

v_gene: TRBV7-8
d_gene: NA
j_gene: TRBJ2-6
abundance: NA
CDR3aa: CASSLEGAGANVLTF
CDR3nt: TGTGCCAGCAGCTTAGAGGGGGCTGGGGCCAACGTCCTGACTTTC

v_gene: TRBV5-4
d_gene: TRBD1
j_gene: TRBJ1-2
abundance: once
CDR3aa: CASSWAGTENGYTF
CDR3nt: TGTGCCAGCAGCTGGGCCGGGACAGAAAATGGCTACACCTTC

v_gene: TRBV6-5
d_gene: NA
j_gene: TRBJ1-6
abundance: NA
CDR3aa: CASSYEGREGSPLHF
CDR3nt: TGTGCCAGCAGTTACGAGGGGAGGGAAGGTTCACCCCTCCACTTT

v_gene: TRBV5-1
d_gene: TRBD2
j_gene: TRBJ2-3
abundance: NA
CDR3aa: CASSLDGRAQDTQYF
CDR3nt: TGCGCCAGCAGCTTGGACGGGAGGGCCCAAGATACGCAGTATTTT

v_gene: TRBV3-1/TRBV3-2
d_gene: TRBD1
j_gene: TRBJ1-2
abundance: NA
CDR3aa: CASSQVLGGQNYGYTF
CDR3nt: TGTGCCAGCAGCCAAGTATTGGGGGGACAGAACTATGGCTACACCTTC

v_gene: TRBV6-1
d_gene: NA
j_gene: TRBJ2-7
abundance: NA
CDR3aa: CASSETGSPSYEQYF
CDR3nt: TGTGCCAGCAGTGAAACGGGGTCCCCCTCCTACGAGCAGTACTTC

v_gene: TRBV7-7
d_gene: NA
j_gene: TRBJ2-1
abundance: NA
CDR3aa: CASSLNYGAYNEQFF
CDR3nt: TGTGCTAGCAGCTTAAACTACGGCGCTTACAATGAGCAGTTCTTC

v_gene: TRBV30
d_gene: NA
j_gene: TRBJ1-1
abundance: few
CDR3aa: CAWSGGRLLNTEAFF
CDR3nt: TGTGCCTGGAGTGGGGGCAGATTATTGAACACTGAAGCTTTCTTT

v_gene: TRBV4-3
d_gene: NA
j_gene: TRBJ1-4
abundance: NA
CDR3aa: CASSQGGLGEKLFF
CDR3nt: TGCGCCAGCAGCCAAGGGGGCTTGGGTGAAAAACTGTTTTTT

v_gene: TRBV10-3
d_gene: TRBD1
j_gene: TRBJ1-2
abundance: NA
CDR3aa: CAISDKGQGTPNYGYTF
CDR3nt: TGTGCCATCAGTGACAAGGGACAGGGCACGCCTAACTATGGCTACACCTTC

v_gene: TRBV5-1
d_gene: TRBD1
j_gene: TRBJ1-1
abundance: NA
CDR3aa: CASSSDRTRWTEAFF
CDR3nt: TGCGCCAGCAGCTCGGACAGGACCCGATGGACTGAAGCTTTCTTT

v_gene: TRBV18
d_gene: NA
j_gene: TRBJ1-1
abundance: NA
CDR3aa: CASSPVGDSNTEAFF
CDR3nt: TGTGCCAGCTCACCAGTAGGGGATTCCAACACTGAAGCTTTCTTT

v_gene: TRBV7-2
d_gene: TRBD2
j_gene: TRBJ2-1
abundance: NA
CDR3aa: CASTRRGGGFNEQFF
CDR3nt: TGTGCCAGCACCCGTCGGGGGGGCGGTTTCAATGAGCAGTTCTTC

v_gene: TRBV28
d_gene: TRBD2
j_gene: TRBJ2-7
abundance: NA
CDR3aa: CASSLWGGVYEQYF
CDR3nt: TGTGCCAGCAGTTTATGGGGGGGGGTCTACGAGCAGTACTTC

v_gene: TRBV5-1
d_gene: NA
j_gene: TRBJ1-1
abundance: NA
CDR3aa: CASSLGGQITEAFF
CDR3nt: TGCGCCAGCAGCTTGGGGGGGCAAATCACTGAAGCTTTCTTT

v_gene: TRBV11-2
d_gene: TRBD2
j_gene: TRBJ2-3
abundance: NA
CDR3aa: CASSGGASGVASTDTQYF
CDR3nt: TGTGCCAGCAGCGGGGGGGCTAGCGGGGTCGCTAGCACAGATACGCAGTATTTT

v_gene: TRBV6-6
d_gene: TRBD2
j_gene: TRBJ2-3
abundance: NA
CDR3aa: CASSSGAAPDTQYF
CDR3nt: TGTGCCAGCAGTAGCGGGGCTGCACCAGATACGCAGTATTTT

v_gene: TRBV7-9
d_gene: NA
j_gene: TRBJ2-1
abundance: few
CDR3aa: CASSQLDSRRDPYEQFF
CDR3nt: TGTGCCAGCAGCCAATTGGACAGCCGCCGGGACCCTTATGAGCAGTTCTTC

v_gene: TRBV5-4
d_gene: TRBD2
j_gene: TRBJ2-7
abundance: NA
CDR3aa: CASSRSGGDDEQYF
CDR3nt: TGTGCCAGCAGCCGATCGGGAGGGGACGACGAGCAGTACTTC

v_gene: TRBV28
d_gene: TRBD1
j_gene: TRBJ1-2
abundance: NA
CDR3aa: CASRYPTGGASENGYTF
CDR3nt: TGTGCCAGCAGATATCCAACAGGGGGCGCATCGGAGAATGGCTACACCTTC

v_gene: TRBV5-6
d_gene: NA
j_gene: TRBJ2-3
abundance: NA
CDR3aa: CASSLISDTQYF
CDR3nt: TGTGCCAGCAGCTTGATATCAGATACGCAGTATTTT

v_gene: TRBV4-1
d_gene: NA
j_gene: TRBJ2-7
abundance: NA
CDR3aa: CASSPVRGSYEQYF
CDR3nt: TGCGCCAGCAGCCCCGTTAGGGGGTCCTACGAGCAGTACTTC

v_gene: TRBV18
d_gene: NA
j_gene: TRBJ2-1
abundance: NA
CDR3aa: CASSPGASGGQFF
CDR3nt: TGTGCCAGCTCACCTGGGGCGTCGGGCGGGCAGTTCTTC

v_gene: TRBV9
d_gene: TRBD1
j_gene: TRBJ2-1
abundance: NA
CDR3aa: CASSQGQGMYNEQFF
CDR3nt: TGTGCCAGCAGCCAGGGACAGGGGATGTACAATGAGCAGTTCTTC

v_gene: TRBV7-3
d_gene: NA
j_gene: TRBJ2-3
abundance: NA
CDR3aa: CASSLRETGTDTQYF
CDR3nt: TGTGCCAGCAGCTTAAGGGAGACGGGCACAGATACGCAGTATTTT

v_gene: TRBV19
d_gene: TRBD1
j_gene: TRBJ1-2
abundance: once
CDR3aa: CASSTGQVGYGYTF
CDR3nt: TGTGCCAGTAGTACCGGACAGGTTGGCTATGGCTACACCTTC

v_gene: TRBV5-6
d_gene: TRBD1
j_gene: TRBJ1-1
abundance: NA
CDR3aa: CASSVRQGGYTEAFF
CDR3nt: TGTGCCAGCAGCGTCCGACAGGGTGGATACACTGAAGCTTTCTTT

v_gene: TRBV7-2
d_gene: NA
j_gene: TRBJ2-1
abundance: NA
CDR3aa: CASSLVAYNEQFF
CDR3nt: TGTGCCAGCAGCTTAGTCGCGTACAATGAGCAGTTCTTC

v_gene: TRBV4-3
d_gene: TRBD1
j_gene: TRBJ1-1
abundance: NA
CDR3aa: CASSQGTRGITEAFF
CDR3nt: TGCGCCAGCAGCCAAGGGACCAGGGGGATCACTGAAGCTTTCTTT

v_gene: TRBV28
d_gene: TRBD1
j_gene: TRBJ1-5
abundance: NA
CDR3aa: CASSIGTGLEQPQHF
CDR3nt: TGTGCCAGCAGCATTGGGACAGGGCTGGAACAGCCCCAGCATTTT

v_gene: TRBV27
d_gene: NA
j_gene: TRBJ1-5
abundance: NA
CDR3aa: CASSFIGFNQPQHF
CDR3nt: TGTGCCAGCAGTTTTATCGGGTTCAACCAGCCCCAGCATTTT

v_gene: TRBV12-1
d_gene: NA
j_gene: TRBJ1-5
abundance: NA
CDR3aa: CASSFTGGNNYSNQPQHF
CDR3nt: TGTGCCAGCAGCTTTACGGGGGGTAATAATTATAGCAATCAGCCCCAGCATTTT

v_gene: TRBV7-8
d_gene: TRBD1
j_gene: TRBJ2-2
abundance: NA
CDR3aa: CASSSRQGSNTGELFF
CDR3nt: TGTGCCAGCAGCTCCCGACAGGGGTCAAACACCGGGGAGCTGTTTTTT

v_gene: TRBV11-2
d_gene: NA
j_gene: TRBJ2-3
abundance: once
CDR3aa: CASSPTSRTDTQYF
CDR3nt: TGTGCCAGCAGCCCAACTAGCCGGACAGATACGCAGTATTTT

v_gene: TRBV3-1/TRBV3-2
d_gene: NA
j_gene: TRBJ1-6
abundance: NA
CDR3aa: CASSQVTVGATLHF
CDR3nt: TGTGCCAGCAGCCAAGTGACGGTGGGGGCGACCCTCCACTTT

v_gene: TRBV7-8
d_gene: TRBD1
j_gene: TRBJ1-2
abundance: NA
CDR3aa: CASSPVRDRAYGYTF
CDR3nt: TGTGCCAGCAGCCCCGTCCGGGACAGGGCCTATGGCTACACCTTC